These T cell receptor beta chains were read from a single sample in a study. TCRdb processed the 5' RACE reads anew with MiXCR; each CDR3 protein has one entry. The data contain more than 9,000 distinct CDR3 sequences, approximately 17% of them singletons. Sequenced input: Tregs sorted from a lymph node. The source of these receptors is a female donor with breast cancer. Both conserved end residues are part of each CDR3. Fields, in order: clone size, V gene, J gene, D gene, CDR3 protein, CDR3 DNA. D genes are given only for firm matches. Only part of the rows carry a size: once, few, many, or a class if the clone is expanded.

medium-sized,TRBV29-1,TRBJ2-2,.,CSVEVPGVYTGELFF,TGCAGCGTTGAAGTGCCAGGGGTGTACACCGGGGAGCTGTTTTTT
medium-sized,TRBV29-1,TRBJ1-2,.,CSVTGLYGYTF,TGCAGCGTGACGGGACTCTATGGCTACACCTTC
medium-sized,TRBV7-3,TRBJ2-1,.,CASSPTTGTYNEQFF,TGTGCCAGCAGCCCCACCACCGGGACCTACAATGAGCAGTTCTTC
medium-sized,TRBV9,TRBJ2-2,.,CASTVAANTGELFF,TGTGCCAGCACGGTCGCGGCCAACACCGGGGAGCTGTTTTTT
medium-sized,TRBV7-9,TRBJ1-2,TRBD1,CASSFPPTGGDYGYTF,TGTGCCAGCAGCTTTCCCCCTACAGGGGGGGACTATGGCTACACCTTC
many,TRBV20-1,TRBJ1-1,.,CSAREDERNTEAFF,TGCAGTGCTAGAGAGGACGAGAGGAACACTGAAGCTTTCTTT
medium-sized,TRBV5-5,TRBJ1-3,TRBD1,CASSPRQGSGNTIYF,TGTGCCAGCAGCCCAAGACAGGGATCCGGAAACACCATATATTTT
.,TRBV29-1,TRBJ2-5,TRBD1,CSLRQGQETQYF,TGCAGCCTCCGACAGGGCCAAGAGACCCAGTACTTC
many,TRBV20-1,TRBJ1-2,TRBD1,CSAIRGQGIGYTF,TGCAGTGCTATACGAGGACAGGGAATAGGCTACACCTTC
many,TRBV6-5,TRBJ1-1,.,CASSLRGPNTEAFF,TGTGCCAGCAGCCTCCGAGGGCCTAACACTGAAGCTTTCTTT
medium-sized,TRBV4-1,TRBJ2-2,.,CASSQVRAGELFF,TGCGCCAGCAGCCAAGTAAGAGCCGGGGAGCTGTTTTTT
many,TRBV4-1,TRBJ2-1,TRBD2,CASSSNSGLAGVGYNEQFF,TGCGCCAGCAGCAGCAACTCGGGACTAGCGGGAGTTGGTTACAATGAGCAGTTCTTC
many,TRBV7-9,TRBJ2-1,TRBD2,CASSLEASGRAFF,TGTGCCAGCAGCTTAGAAGCTAGCGGGAGGGCTTTCTTC
many,TRBV4-2,TRBJ2-3,TRBD2,CASSQSLAGVLTDTQYF,TGTGCCAGCAGCCAATCTCTAGCGGGAGTCCTCACAGATACGCAGTATTTT
many,TRBV19,TRBJ2-7,.,CASSIYWDTSYEQYF,TGTGCCAGTAGTATTTATTGGGACACCTCCTACGAGCAGTACTTC
few,TRBV4-3,TRBJ2-3,.,CASSQALQDTQYF,TGCGCCAGCAGCCAAGCTTTACAGGATACGCAGTATTTT
many,TRBV7-8,TRBJ2-2,.,CASSHSNTGELFF,TGTGCCAGCAGCCACTCGAACACCGGGGAGCTGTTTTTT
.,TRBV27,TRBJ1-2,.,CASSLTATANANYGYTF,TGTGCCAGCAGTTTAACGGCGACAGCAAATGCTAACTATGGCTACACCTTC
many,TRBV5-1,TRBJ2-3,.,CASSLRDLRDTQYF,TGCGCCAGCAGCTTGCGAGACTTAAGGGATACGCAGTATTTT
.,TRBV12-3/TRBV12-4,TRBJ2-3,.,CASSSTTRPHTDTQYF,TGCGCCAGCAGTTCGACGACAAGACCCCACACAGATACGCAGTATTTT
many,TRBV19,TRBJ1-2,.,CASGTGIYGYTF,TGTGCCAGTGGGACGGGGATCTATGGCTACACCTTC
.,TRBV7-6,TRBJ2-5,.,CASSLVQETQYF,TGTGCCAGCAGCTTAGTACAAGAGACCCAGTACTTC
medium-sized,TRBV20-1,TRBJ2-5,.,CSARVPSGDRETQYF,TGCAGTGCTAGAGTCCCATCTGGTGACCGGGAGACCCAGTACTTC
medium-sized,TRBV7-2,TRBJ2-4,.,CASSLGDNYGNIQYF,TGTGCCAGCAGCTTAGGAGACAATTACGGGAACATTCAGTACTTC
many,TRBV4-1,TRBJ1-4,.,CASSQAGGEKLFF,TGCGCCAGCAGCCAAGCTGGAGGTGAAAAACTGTTTTTT
medium-sized,TRBV12-3/TRBV12-4,TRBJ2-3,TRBD1,CASSLGTGNTDTQYF,TGTGCCAGCAGTTTAGGGACAGGGAACACAGATACGCAGTATTTT